The entry below describes one T cell receptor beta chain. The antigen remains unidentified. Germline V gives CDR1 ENHRY, CDR2 SYGVKD. Trimming left V 6 bases short and J 2 bases short, with 22 bases between. This CDR3 has 18 amino acids. The entry originates in a study of shared clonotypes between healthy human individuals. Study-wide points: The generation probabilities recorded for non-shared clonotypes fell below those of clonotypes shared by all four donors.

TCRdb's copy holds only in-frame clones and misses some; the assay was immunoSEQ multiplex PCR. This sample yields some 1.5 million clones, of which roughly 96% are seen a single time; about 1.2% belongs to the top ten. The sequencing sample was made of naive CD4+ T cells sorted from blood. As for subset: CD45RA+ positively selected. V and J are TRBV10-3 and TRBJ2-2; no reliable D call. This TCR was sampled from a man aged 25 to 40 in good health. CDR3 loop: CAISPTSTLTRNTGELFF. DNA of the CDR3: TGTGCCATCAGCCCAACTTCGACCCTCACGAGAAACACCGGGGAGCTGTTTTTT.